This T cell receptor beta chain was documented in a study of blood T cells in healthy people across ages. The second PCR ran roughly 6 to 11 cycles with a sample-barcoded 5' primer and J-beta primers. Using its own MiXCR run on the 5' RACE reads, TCRdb lists one record per CDR3 protein. The sample contains about 580,000 distinct CDR3 sequences, less than 60% of which appear only once. Germline V gene sequence: CDR1 SNHLY, CDR2 FYNNEI. V lost 1 base and J 3 bases, leaving 12 bases between the germline ends. The CDR3 runs to 15 residues. The chain joins TRBV2 to TRBJ2-5, with D perhaps TRBD2 (5 bases). The sequence was obtained from a man at least 80 years old in good health. Sequencing was carried out using blood. CDR3 protein: CASSEELAEEETQYF. The CDR3 nucleotides are TGTGCCAGCAGTGAAGAGCTAGCAGAGGAAGAGACCCAGTACTTC.